What follows are 20 T cell receptor beta chains derived from one specimen sequenced in a study of immune cell composition in non-small cell lung cancer. Some clones are missing from TCRdb's copy, which holds only in-frame ones; the method was immunoSEQ multiplex PCR. There are over 3,000 clones in the sample; about 74% occur only once, and about 4% lies in the top ten. The sample comprised lung tumor tissue. These TCRs come from a human donor with non-small cell lung cancer.

The gene calls are TRBV7-3 and TRBJ1-1; 9 nucleotides align to TRBD1. The CDR3 length is 13 residues. With 3 bases clipped from V and 4 bases from J, the junction kept 0 bases outside the gene matches. CDR1 and CDR2 from the germline V gene are SGHTA and FQGTGA. Here the CDR3 reads CASSLTGGTEAFF. The CDR3 DNA reads TGTGCCAGCAGCTTGACAGGGGGCACTGAAGCTTTCTTT.

This rearrangement joins TRBV7-2 to TRBJ2-4; 8 nucleotides line up with TRBD2. Losses at the gene ends were 6 bases for V and 1 base for J; bases not matched to a gene: 14. This CDR3 region has 18 residues. Germline V gene sequence: CDR1 SGHTA, CDR2 FQGNSA. CDR3 sequence: CASRLERGSSFAKNIQYF. For the CDR3, the DNA is TGTGCCAGCAGACTGGAGCGGGGGTCTTCTTTTGCCAAAAACATTCAGTACTTC.

This clone has a handful of counts. At one end the junction does not follow the germline gene, possibly because of a read error. The rearrangement uses TRBV30 and TRBJ1-2; D gene uncertain. Germline V gene sequence: CDR1 GTSNPN, CDR2 SVGIG (reference sequence). The CDR3 runs 11 residues. For the CDR3, the DNA is TGTGCCTGGAGTCCCCTCCCAGATCTTTACTTC. Amino acids: CAWSPLPDLYF.

The rearrangement uses TRBV7-6 and TRBJ1-2; the D gene is possibly TRBD1 (5 bases). The CDR3 sequence is 14 residues long. Trimming cost V 5 bases and J 0 bases, with 10 bases left between them. In germline, CDR1 is SGHVS, CDR2 FNYEAQ. CDR3 nucleotides: TGTGCCAGCAGCCGGGGAGGGGCTAACTATGGCTACACCTTC. This translates into CASSRGGANYGYTF.

V usage is TRBV6-4 and J usage is TRBJ2-7; possible D gene TRBD1, 6 bases. Trimming pared 0 bases from V and 5 bases from J, leaving 14 bases between. Germline V gene data show CDR1 as MRHNA and CDR2 as SNTAGT. CDR3 length: 15 amino acids. The CDR3 is CASSDSHSQGHEQYF. The CDR3 nucleotides are TGTGCCAGCAGTGACTCGCACAGCCAGGGGCACGAGCAGTACTTC.

The V gene is TRBV10-3, the J gene TRBJ1-2; D is perhaps TRBD1 (5 bases). Trimming removed 9 bases at V and 1 base at J, with 18 bases between. The length of the CDR3 is 15 residues. Germline V gene sequence: CDR1 ENHRY, CDR2 SYGVKD. CDR3: CAMTWGVGVNYGYTF. The CDR3 bases are TGTGCCATGACCTGGGGGGTAGGGGTTAACTATGGCTACACCTTC.

The rearrangement links TRBV7-2 to TRBJ2-5, with TRBD2 as a possible D gene (5 bases). Germline CDR1 SGHTA, CDR2 FQGNSA. The CDR3 totals 15 residues. The V end was cut by 2 bases, the J end by 2 bases, with 12 bases between. Here the CDR3 DNA reads TGTGCCAGCAGCTTAAGAGGGCTTGGGCAAGAGACCCAGTACTTC. Protein product: CASSLRGLGQETQYF.

The chain combines TRBV18 with TRBJ2-1; 7 nucleotides line up with TRBD2. The V and J ends lost 2 bases and 6 bases, in that order; junction bases with no gene match: 13. Germline-derived CDR1 and CDR2 are KGHSH and LQKENI. The CDR3 extends over 17 amino acids. CDR3: CASSPSAPGRAPNEQFF. CDR3 in DNA: TGTGCCAGCTCACCATCAGCCCCGGGGAGGGCTCCCAATGAGCAGTTCTTC.

The chain carries TRBV2 and TRBJ2-7; maybe TRBD2 (7 bases). CDR3 size: 14 residues. Germline V CDR1 and CDR2: SNHLY, FYNNEI. V gave up 4 bases and J gave up 5 bases, with 15 bases separating them. CDR3 in DNA: TGTGCCAGCAGTGCGGGACGGGGGGCCCACGAGCAGTACTTC. It codes for CASSAGRGAHEQYF.

The chain recombines TRBV19 with TRBJ1-5; D not resolved. The CDR3 is 12 residues long. Trimming removed 5 bases at V and 9 bases at J, with 11 bases between. CDR1 and CDR2 from the germline V gene are LNHDA and SQIVND (reference sequence). The CDR3 region has the DNA TGTGCCAGTAGTCCCCGGGAGAGGCCCCAGCATTTT. Protein sequence: CASSPRERPQHF. Supplemented by reference TRBV19 and TRBJ1-5, the full variable domain reads DGGITQSPKYLFRKEGQNVTLSCEQNLNHDAMYWYRQDPGQGLRLIYYSQIVNDFQKGDIAEGYSVSREKKESFPLTVTSAQKNPTAFYLCASSPRERPQHFGDGTRLSIL.

The V gene is TRBV4-2, the J gene TRBJ2-3; 12 nucleotides align to TRBD2. The germline CDR1 and CDR2 sequences are LGHNA and YNFKEQ. V was clipped by 1 base and J by 5 bases; unmatched bases: 10. The CDR3 is made up of 18 amino acids. The CDR3 DNA follows: TGTGCCAGCAGCCAAGTGTCTAGCGGGGGGGCTGGGGGAGATACGCAGTATTTT. This encodes CASSQVSSGGAGGDTQYF.

In this sample, this clone turned up a few times. V usage is TRBV2 and J usage is TRBJ2-7, with a weak D call TRBD2 (5 bases). V was trimmed by 2 bases and J by 6 bases, leaving 11 bases between them. This CDR3 comprises 13 residues. Germline V CDR1 and CDR2: SNHLY, FYNNEI. CDR3 in DNA: TGTGCCAGCAGTGAACCCGGGATTGCCGAGCAGTACTTC. Its translation: CASSEPGIAEQYF.

The chain uses TRBV11-2 and TRBJ1-1; TRBD1 agrees at 7 bases. Germline CDR1 reads SGHAT; CDR2 reads FQNNGV. Germline trimming cut 6 bases from V and 12 bases from J; bases unmatched to any gene: 7. This CDR3 contains 11 residues. The CDR3 DNA follows: TGTGCCAGCAGTTTTACAGGGGCGACTTTCTTT. Translation: CASSFTGATFF.

The rearrangement links TRBV27 to TRBJ2-6; D is perhaps TRBD2 (7 bases). Per germline, CDR1 MNHEY and CDR2 SMNVEV (reference sequence). V was cut by 1 base and J by 1 base, with 17 bases left in between. CDR3 size: 19 residues. CDR3 amino acids: CASSLFVSGGDSGANVLTF. The CDR3, as DNA: TGTGCCAGCAGTTTATTCGTCTCGGGGGGCGATTCTGGGGCCAACGTCCTGACTTTC.

CDR3 in amino acids: CASSGAGFGYGYTF. DNA of the CDR3: TGTGCCAGCAGTGGTGCAGGGTTTGGCTATGGCTACACCTTC. The chain links TRBV9 to TRBJ1-2; a weak D match, TRBD1 (5 bases). Germline V lookup: CDR1 SGDLS, CDR2 YYNGEE. V was trimmed by 5 bases and J by 4 bases, leaving 15 bases between them. This CDR3 contains 14 residues.

CDR3 sequence: CASSKESSGNTIYF. In DNA form, the CDR3 reads TGTGCCAGCTCCAAGGAGAGCTCTGGAAACACCATATATTTT. The V gene is TRBV18, the J gene TRBJ1-3; D not certain. Trimming took off 6 bases at V and 0 bases at J, with 9 bases between the two ends. The CDR3 extends over 14 amino acids. The germline gives CDR1 KGHSH, CDR2 LQKENI.

This chain links TRBV7-9 with TRBJ1-4, with D tentatively TRBD1 (6 bases). This CDR3 spans 14 amino acids. V was pared by 4 bases and J by 5 bases, with 11 bases between. CDR1 and CDR2 (germline): SEHNR, FQNEAQ (reference sequence). The CDR3 reads CASSSRGRNEKLFF. The CDR3 DNA is TGTGCCAGCAGCTCCAGGGGAAGAAATGAAAAACTGTTTTTT. Variable domain in full (rest from reference TRBV7-9 and TRBJ1-4): DTGVSQNPRHKITKRGQNVTFRCDPISEHNRLYWYRQTLGQGPEFLTYFQNEAQLEKSRLLSDRFSAERPKGSFSTLEIQRTEQGDSAMYLCASSSRGRNEKLFFGSGTQLSVL.

The rearrangement uses TRBV19 and TRBJ1-2; 7 positions match TRBD1. The V gene end was trimmed by 1 base and the J gene end by 4 bases; junction bases not matched to a gene: 18. The CDR3 is 19 residues long. Per the germline V gene, CDR1 is LNHDA and CDR2 is SQIVND (reference sequence). This chain's CDR3 is CASSIGAARGSSSLYGYTF. For the CDR3, the DNA is TGTGCCAGTAGTATAGGGGCGGCCAGGGGGTCCTCTTCGCTCTATGGCTACACCTTC.

The CDR3 sequence: CASRPTSTLSYNEQFF. CDR3 DNA: TGTGCCAGCCGGCCGACTAGCACCTTATCCTACAATGAGCAGTTCTTC. The chain employs TRBV6-6 and TRBJ2-1; 7 positions match TRBD2. The CDR3 runs 16 residues. Germline V lookup: CDR1 MNHNY, CDR2 SVGAGI (reference sequence). With V trimmed by 8 bases and J by 1 base, 11 bases remained unmatched.

V and J are TRBV18 and TRBJ1-3, with TRBD1 matching over 7 bases. V shed 5 bases and J 0 bases; nucleotides not matched to a gene: 7. The CDR3 sequence is 16 residues long. Germline values: CDR1 KGHSH, CDR2 LQKENI. CDR3 sequence: CASSSGTARSGNTIYF. The CDR3 DNA reads TGTGCCAGCTCATCAGGGACAGCACGCTCTGGAAACACCATATATTTT.